The 21 T cell receptor beta chains reported below all come from one sample, sequenced in a study of early T cells in non-severe SARS-CoV-2 infection. MiXCR, run by TCRdb on the 5' RACE reads, gives a single entry per CDR3 protein. The data show about 30,000 distinct CDR3 sequences, more than 4.5% seen once. The sample taken for sequencing was whole blood. The origin of the receptors is an adult who was a healthcare worker with PCR-confirmed SARS-CoV-2 infection or an uninfected control (not recorded which).

There are many counts of this clonotype. The CDR3 loop reads CSARDPVQGNTEAFF. CDR3 nucleotide sequence: TGCAGTGCTAGAGACCCGGTGCAGGGGAACACTGAAGCTTTCTTT. The J gene is TRBJ1-1, the V gene TRBV20-1; TRBD1 is a possible D gene (5 bases). V was shortened by 0 bases and J by 1 base, with 12 bases between the two germline ends. The CDR3 covers 15 residues. Germline CDR1 and CDR2: DFQATT and SNEGSKA (reference sequence).

This clonotype was recorded at least ten times. The chain is built from TRBV7-9 and TRBJ1-4; D might be TRBD1 (6 bases). Per the germline V gene, CDR1 is SEHNR and CDR2 is FQNEAQ (reference sequence). V was clipped by 5 bases and J by 4 bases, with 20 bases between them. The CDR3 length is 17 residues. This CDR3 reads CASSPGGYGTDNEKLFF. CDR3 in DNA: TGTGCCAGCAGCCCCGGGGGCTACGGGACCGATAATGAAAAACTGTTTTTT.

This clonotype was recorded at least ten times. The chain links TRBV19 to TRBJ1-4; D is undetermined. Germline CDR1 reads LNHDA; CDR2 reads SQIVND (reference sequence). V was cut by 5 bases and J by 6 bases, with 16 bases left in between. CDR3 length equals 15 residues. This CDR3 reads CASSEYKGGDEKLFF. The CDR3 coding sequence is TGTGCCAGTAGTGAGTACAAGGGCGGTGATGAAAAACTGTTTTTT.

This clonotype has a handful of counts. The chain employs TRBV28 and TRBJ2-7, with 10 nucleotides matching TRBD2. Looked up from germline, CDR1 is MDHEN and CDR2 is SYDVKM. J lost 5 bases, V lost 2 bases, and 9 bases had no gene match. The CDR3 is 16 amino acids. CDR3 sequence reads: CASSLRYLAGADEQYF. The CDR3 region has the DNA TGTGCCAGCAGTTTAAGGTATCTAGCGGGAGCAGACGAGCAGTACTTC.

This clonotype has a count of ten or more. The chain links TRBV12-3 or TRBV12-4 to TRBJ2-6, with D perhaps given as TRBD1 or TRBD2 (5 bases each). The CDR3 contains 16 residues. V was pared by 6 bases and J by 1 base, with 13 bases between. The CDR3 nucleotides read TGTGCCAGCAGCCGGGGCCCAGGGTCTGGGGCCAACGTCCTGACTTTC. It specifies CASSRGPGSGANVLTF.

This chain joins TRBV7-9 and TRBJ1-5; 8 bases fit TRBD1. V shed 8 bases and J 1 base; nucleotides not matched to a gene: 4. Germline V gene lookup returns CDR1 SEHNR and CDR2 FQNEAQ (reference sequence). The CDR3 spans 14 residues. Here the CDR3 DNA reads TGTGCCAGCGGACAGGGATCCAGCAATCAGCCCCAGCATTTT. Translated: CASGQGSSNQPQHF.

This clonotype showed up many times. The chain links TRBV12-3 or TRBV12-4 to TRBJ2-5; 8 positions agree with TRBD2. V lost 6 bases and J lost 2; bases outside the gene matches: 8. CDR3 length equals 15 residues. The CDR3 DNA is TGTGCCAGCAGCCCGGGACTAGGGATACAAGAGACCCAGTACTTC. It yields the protein CASSPGLGIQETQYF.

Many counts were recorded for this clonotype. V gene TRBV4-3 combines with J gene TRBJ2-7; the match to TRBD1 covers 9 bases. Germline CDR1 LGHNA, CDR2 YSLEER. V trimming: 0 bases; J trimming: 2 bases; junction bases outside the gene matches: 8. The length of the CDR3 is 17 residues. The CDR3 DNA follows: TGCGCCAGCAGCCAAGACTTCAGGACAGGGGAAGCCTACGAGCAGTACTTC. It encodes CASSQDFRTGEAYEQYF.

The chain links TRBV20-1 to TRBJ2-7; TRBD2 matches at 12 bases. The CDR3 loop spans 15 amino acids. J lost 2 bases, V lost 1 base, and 3 bases had no gene match. Germline V CDR1 and CDR2: DFQATT, SNEGSKA (reference sequence). CDR3 region: CSARAGTSGPYEQYF. DNA for the CDR3: TGCAGTGCTAGAGCTGGGACTAGCGGGCCCTACGAGCAGTACTTC.

This clonotype was recorded many times. The rearrangement uses TRBV28 and TRBJ1-2; D ambiguous. V lost 2 bases, J lost 5 bases, and 12 bases lay in between. Germline V gene data show CDR1 as MDHEN and CDR2 as SYDVKM. The CDR3 is 14 residues long. The CDR3 spells CASSLHGPLYGYTF. CDR3 sequence (DNA): TGTGCCAGCAGTTTACACGGACCACTTTATGGCTACACCTTC.

This clonotype was found a few times. The V call is TRBV6-2 or TRBV6-3, the J call TRBJ2-5, with no clear D. Per the germline V gene, CDR1 is MNHEY and CDR2 is SVGEGT. The CDR3 sequence is 10 residues long. The V end lost 8 bases, the J end lost 4 bases, and 5 bases lay between the germline ends. The CDR3: CASARETQYF. CDR3 in DNA: TGTGCCAGCGCGCGAGAGACCCAGTACTTC.

Many counts were recorded for this clonotype. The chain joins TRBV19 to TRBJ2-4; D may be TRBD1 (6 bases). V dropped 3 bases and J dropped 7 bases, with 13 bases sitting between them. The CDR3 has 14 residues. Germline-derived CDR1 and CDR2 are LNHDA and SQIVND (reference sequence). The CDR3 loop reads CASSIIRTENIQYF. CDR3 nucleotides: TGTGCCAGTAGTATCATCCGGACAGAGAACATTCAGTACTTC.

Many counts were recorded for this clonotype. This rearrangement joins TRBV20-1 to TRBJ2-7, with 10 nucleotides matching TRBD1. V was pared by 5 bases and J by 4 bases, with 11 bases of the junction left unmatched. This CDR3 has 15 residues. Looked up from germline, CDR1 is DFQATT and CDR2 is SNEGSKA (reference sequence). The CDR3 DNA reads as TGCAGTGCTCTCCGGAGACAGGGGGCATATTACGAGCAGTACTTC. Amino acid sequence: CSALRRQGAYYEQYF.

This clonotype appeared a few times. The chain carries TRBV5-5 and TRBJ1-1; D gene unclear. The CDR3 runs to 16 residues. Looked up from germline, CDR1 is SGHKS and CDR2 is YYEKEE (reference sequence). Trimming stripped 5 bases from V and 0 bases from J, with 17 bases between. CDR3 DNA: TGTGCCAGCAGTTACTTACTGACTTCCGTGAACACTGAAGCTTTCTTT. This sequence encodes CASSYLLTSVNTEAFF.

This clonotype was seen only a few times. As DNA, the CDR3 is TGTGCCAGCTCACCACTCCGCGTGGACAGGGAAAATTCACCCCTCCACTTT. Protein sequence: CASSPLRVDRENSPLHF. The chain uses TRBV18 and TRBJ1-6; TRBD1 agrees at 8 bases. J lost 7 bases, V lost 1 base, and 9 bases had no gene match. From germline, CDR1 is KGHSH and CDR2 LQKENI. The CDR3 spans 17 residues.

Only a few counts were recorded for this clonotype. The chain links TRBV5-1 to TRBJ2-1, with TRBD2 matching 13 bases. The CDR3 is 15 residues long. V gave up 2 bases and J gave up 9 bases; unmatched junction bases: 5. CDR1 SGHRS and CDR2 YFSETQ come from the germline V gene. Written as DNA, the CDR3 is TGCGCCAGCAGCTTTGGACTAGCGGGAGACACTGAGCAGTTCTTC. This sequence encodes CASSFGLAGDTEQFF.

This clonotype was counted many times. This rearrangement joins TRBV6-1 to TRBJ1-2; D is uncertain. This CDR3 has 16 amino acids. Germline assignment: CDR1 MNHNS and CDR2 SASEGT. Trimming took 0 bases from V and 0 from J, leaving 11 bases between them. The CDR3 sequence: CASSEAPAASNYGYTF. CDR3 in DNA: TGTGCCAGCAGTGAAGCGCCGGCAGCATCTAACTATGGCTACACCTTC.

This clonotype has at least ten counts. The chain has TRBV2 and TRBJ2-5, with 12 nucleotides matching TRBD2. V trimming: 9 bases; J trimming: 4 bases; junction bases outside the gene matches: 12. This CDR3 region has 16 residues. The germline gives CDR1 SNHLY, CDR2 FYNNEI. In DNA, the CDR3 is TGTGCCAGATCTTCGGGAGGACTAGCGGGATCAGAGACCCAGTACTTC. Translation gives CARSSGGLAGSETQYF.

This clonotype was seen repeatedly, ten times or more. This chain links TRBV6-5 with TRBJ2-7; D perhaps matches TRBD2 (5 bases). CDR3 length: 16 residues. Trimming left V 0 bases short and J 2 bases short, with 14 bases between. Germline loops: CDR1 MNHEY, CDR2 SVGAGI. This CDR3 reads CASSYSAGFIAYEQYF. CDR3 DNA: TGTGCCAGCAGTTACTCGGCGGGCTTTATTGCCTACGAGCAGTACTTC.

This clonotype has ten or more counts. The chain uses TRBV4-2 and TRBJ2-3, with D possibly TRBD2 on 6 matching bases. CDR1 and CDR2 (germline): LGHNA, YNFKEQ. The length of the CDR3 is 14 residues. V shed 4 bases and J shed 0 bases, with 8 bases lying between them. As DNA, the CDR3 is TGTGCCAGCAGCCCGGGACTGAGCACAGATACGCAGTATTTT. Translated, it gives CASSPGLSTDTQYF.

The sample holds many counts of this clonotype. The chain joins TRBV3-1 to TRBJ2-7, with TRBD2 matching over 10 bases. The trim removed 6 bases at V and 2 bases at J, leaving 4 bases unmatched. Germline values: CDR1 LGHDT, CDR2 YNNKEL (reference sequence). This CDR3 is 14 amino acids long. The CDR3 sequence is CASRGGTSAYEQYF. Here the CDR3 DNA reads TGTGCCAGCAGGGGAGGGACTAGCGCCTACGAGCAGTACTTC.